The rows below give T cell receptor beta chains drawn from one sample of a study of CD8 T cells in ankylosing spondylitis. MiXCR, applied by TCRdb to the 5' RACE reads, yields one record per CDR3 protein. The data contain 80,000 to 90,000 distinct CDR3 sequences, about 27% of them seen just once; the ten biggest clones take up roughly three fifths. The material sequenced was blood, either unsorted or a sorted T cell fraction (not recorded which). These receptors were obtained from a male donor with ankylosing spondylitis or in good health (not recorded which). Each CDR3 is given with its conserved first and last residue. The D gene is left open where the match is weak. Not all rows give a size; the values are once, few, many and, for expanded clones, a class.

cdr3_aa cdr3_nt clone_size j_call v_call d_call
CSGLNTEAFF TGCAGCGGATTGAACACTGAAGCTTTCTTT few TRBJ1-1 TRBV29-1 -
CASSLIVNTIYF TGTGCCAGCAGTTTAATCGTGAACACCATATATTTT few TRBJ1-3 TRBV12-3/TRBV12-4 -
CASSPAGDQETQYF TGTGCCAGCTCACCAGCGGGAGACCAAGAGACCCAGTACTTC - TRBJ2-5 TRBV18 TRBD2
CASSPPRLADYNEQFF TGTGCCAGCTCACCCCCACGACTAGCGGATTACAATGAGCAGTTCTTC - TRBJ2-1 TRBV18 TRBD2
CASSFEAGGYEQYF TGTGCCAGCAGTTTCGAAGCGGGAGGGTACGAGCAGTACTTC - TRBJ2-7 TRBV12-3/TRBV12-4 TRBD2
CAAGTESGANVLTF TGTGCCGCCGGGACAGAATCTGGGGCCAACGTCCTGACTTTC few TRBJ2-6 TRBV10-3 TRBD1
CSAPTDFNEKLFF TGCAGTGCTCCCACTGACTTTAATGAAAAACTGTTTTTT few TRBJ1-4 TRBV20-1 -
CASSLQDYYNEQFF TGCGCCAGCAGCTTGCAGGATTACTACAATGAGCAGTTCTTC few TRBJ2-1 TRBV5-1 -
CASSQVEGRGTEAFF TGTGCCAGCAGCCAAGTGGAGGGGCGGGGCACTGAAGCTTTCTTT - TRBJ1-1 TRBV4-2 -
CASSQPGHTNEKLFF TGTGCCAGCTCACAGCCGGGACACACTAATGAAAAACTGTTTTTT few TRBJ1-4 TRBV18 -
CASRGGTARAGELFF TGTGCCAGCAGAGGAGGTACAGCACGGGCCGGGGAGCTGTTTTTT few TRBJ2-2 TRBV2 -
CSARDSYEQYF TGCAGTGCTAGAGATAGCTACGAGCAGTACTTC few TRBJ2-7 TRBV20-1 -
CASSFPRVGTGGYNEQFF TGTGCCAGCAGCTTCCCCCGGGTCGGGACAGGGGGCTACAATGAGCAGTTCTTC few TRBJ2-1 TRBV7-3 TRBD1
CASSLEPTKSNYGYTF TGTGCCAGCAGCTTAGAACCTACTAAGTCTAACTATGGCTACACCTTC - TRBJ1-2 TRBV7-3 -
CASSLGGRGVSTDTQYF TGTGCCAGCAGCTTGGGCGGCAGGGGGGTAAGCACAGATACGCAGTATTTT - TRBJ2-3 TRBV5-5 -
CASSFGVSGAFF TGTGCCAGCAGCTTCGGGGTCTCGGGAGCTTTCTTT few TRBJ1-1 TRBV7-9 -
CSVSGLAGPTDTQYF TGCAGCGTTTCTGGACTAGCGGGGCCCACAGATACGCAGTATTTT - TRBJ2-3 TRBV29-1 TRBD2
CAFRGSYGYTF TGTGCATTCCGGGGTTCTTATGGCTACACCTTC few TRBJ1-2 TRBV30 -
CSVDGLNYGYTF TGCAGCGTTGACGGGCTGAACTATGGCTACACCTTC - TRBJ1-2 TRBV29-1 -
CASSFLGPNTGELFF TGCGCCAGCAGCTTCCTGGGACCGAACACCGGGGAGCTGTTTTTT - TRBJ2-2 TRBV5-1 -
CAWDREGNEQYF TGTGCCTGGGACAGGGAGGGCAACGAGCAGTACTTC once TRBJ2-7 TRBV30 -
CASSFQGATEAFF TGCGCCAGCAGCTTTCAGGGGGCCACTGAAGCTTTCTTT few TRBJ1-1 TRBV5-1 TRBD1
CASSYSSGTEAFF TGTGCCAGCAGTTACTCAAGTGGGACTGAAGCTTTCTTT - TRBJ1-1 TRBV27 -
CASSLVAGEGLAANF TGCGCCAGCAGCTTGGTCGCCGGTGAAGGACTAGCGGCAAACTTC few TRBJ2-5 TRBV5-1 TRBD2
CASGGLAETFF TGTGCCAGCGGTGGACTAGCGGAAACGTTCTTC few TRBJ2-1 TRBV12-3/TRBV12-4 TRBD2
CASLQGATDTQYF TGTGCCAGCCTACAGGGTGCGACAGATACGCAGTATTTT - TRBJ2-3 TRBV12-3/TRBV12-4 -
CSVEGTSTRTFNEQFF TGCAGCGTTGAGGGGACCTCGACAAGAACTTTCAATGAGCAGTTCTTC - TRBJ2-1 TRBV29-1 -
CASSLTGVGSIGEQFF TGTGCCAGCAGCTTAACGGGGGTAGGGTCCATTGGTGAGCAGTTCTTC - TRBJ2-1 TRBV7-3 -
CASSPHPGTLSYNEQFF TGTGCCAGCAGCCCCCACCCCGGGACTCTTTCCTACAATGAGCAGTTCTTC many TRBJ2-1 TRBV9 -
CAISRDGGDQPQHF TGTGCCATCAGTCGGGACGGCGGGGATCAGCCCCAGCATTTT - TRBJ1-5 TRBV10-3 -
CASIPARGVQYGYTF TGTGCCAGTATCCCAGCCAGGGGCGTACAATATGGCTACACCTTC few TRBJ1-2 TRBV19 -
CSAKPGDRVNTEAFF TGCAGTGCCAAACCTGGGGACAGGGTGAACACTGAAGCTTTCTTT - TRBJ1-1 TRBV20-1 TRBD1
CSVPPRSPDHSGNTIYF TGCAGCGTGCCCCCCCGAAGCCCCGATCACTCTGGAAACACCATATATTTT few TRBJ1-3 TRBV29-1 -
CASSSLGQQTQGSPLHF TGCGCCAGCAGCTCCTTGGGACAGCAAACCCAGGGTTCACCCCTCCACTTT many TRBJ1-6 TRBV5-1 TRBD1
CASSPTLDNEQFF TGTGCCAGCAGCCCTACCCTCGACAATGAGCAGTTCTTC few TRBJ2-1 TRBV7-6 -
CASSMSLDSEAFF TGTGCCAGCAGCATGAGCCTAGACAGTGAAGCTTTCTTT few TRBJ1-1 TRBV7-3 -
CASSLDWTGREKLFF TGCGCCAGCAGCTTGGACTGGACAGGTCGTGAAAAACTGTTTTTT few TRBJ1-4 TRBV5-1 TRBD1
CASSLEGLGTEAFF TGCGCCAGCAGCTTGGAGGGACTGGGCACTGAAGCTTTCTTT few TRBJ1-1 TRBV5-1 -
CASSLRLTDTQYF TGTGCCAGCAGCCTCCGACTCACAGATACGCAGTATTTT few TRBJ2-3 TRBV7-3 -
CASSSGPSGVNNEQFF TGCGCCAGCAGCTCGGGACCTAGCGGGGTTAACAATGAGCAGTTCTTC - TRBJ2-1 TRBV5-1 TRBD2
CAISVRTGPYEQYF TGTGCCATCAGTGTCAGGACAGGGCCCTACGAGCAGTACTTC - TRBJ2-7 TRBV10-3 TRBD1
CSARGQGTYTQYF TGCAGTGCTAGAGGGCAGGGAACGTATACGCAGTATTTT once TRBJ2-3 TRBV20-1 -
CASSPGQATVGSLHF TGTGCCAGCTCACCAGGACAGGCGACAGTCGGATCCCTCCACTTT - TRBJ1-6 TRBV18 TRBD1